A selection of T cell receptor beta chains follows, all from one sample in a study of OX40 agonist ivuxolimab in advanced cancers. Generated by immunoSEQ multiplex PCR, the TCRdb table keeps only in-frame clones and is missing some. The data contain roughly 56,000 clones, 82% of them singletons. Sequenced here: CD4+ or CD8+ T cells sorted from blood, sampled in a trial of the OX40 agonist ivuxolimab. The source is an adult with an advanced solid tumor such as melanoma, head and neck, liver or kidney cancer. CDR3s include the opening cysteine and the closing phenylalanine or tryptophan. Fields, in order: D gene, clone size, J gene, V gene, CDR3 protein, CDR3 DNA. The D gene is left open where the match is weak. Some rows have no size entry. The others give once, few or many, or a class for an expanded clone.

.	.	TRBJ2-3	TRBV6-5	CATQMDSASTDTQYF	TGTGCCACTCAAATGGACTCAGCTAGCACAGATACGCAGTATTTT
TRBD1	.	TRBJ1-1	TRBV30	CAWSVLARSHREGANEAFF	TGTGCCTGGAGTGTACTTGCGAGGTCACACAGGGAGGGGGCAAATGAAGCTTTCTTT
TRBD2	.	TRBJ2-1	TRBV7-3	CASSFKGGGEQFF	TGTGCCAGCAGCTTTAAGGGCGGGGGTGAGCAGTTCTTC
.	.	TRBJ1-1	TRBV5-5	CASSSGHLATEAFF	TGTGCCAGCAGCTCGGGACACTTGGCCACTGAAGCTTTCTTT
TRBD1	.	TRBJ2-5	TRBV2	CASSEDRGQYETQYF	TGTGCCAGCAGTGAGGACAGGGGGCAGTACGAGACCCAGTACTTC
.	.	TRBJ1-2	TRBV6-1	CASRQPNYGYTF	TGTGCCAGCAGGCAGCCAAACTATGGCTACACCTTC
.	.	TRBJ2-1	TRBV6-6	CASGDGGKRYNEQFF	TGTGCCAGCGGGGATGGCGGGAAGCGGTACAATGAGCAGTTCTTC
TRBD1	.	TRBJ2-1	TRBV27	CASAPRGQSYNEQFF	TGTGCCAGCGCACCTAGGGGACAGTCCTACAATGAGCAGTTCTTC
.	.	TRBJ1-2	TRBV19	CASSWVGGYTF	TGTGCCAGTAGTTGGGTTGGCGGCTACACCTTC
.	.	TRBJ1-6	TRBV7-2	CASSLGAGSPLHF	TGTGCCAGCAGTTTGGGGGCAGGCTCACCCCTCCACTTT
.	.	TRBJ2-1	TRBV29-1	CSVEDPLEGSSYNEQFF	TGCAGCGTTGAAGATCCTCTAGAGGGGAGCTCCTACAATGAGCAGTTCTTC
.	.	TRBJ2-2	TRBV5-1	CASSSLGPNTGELFF	TGCGCCAGCAGCTCGTTAGGGCCGAACACCGGGGAGCTGTTTTTT
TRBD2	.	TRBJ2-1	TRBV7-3	CASSSRLAPNEQFF	TGTGCCAGCAGCTCTCGACTAGCGCCCAATGAGCAGTTCTTC
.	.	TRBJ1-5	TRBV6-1	CASRGPGGSNQPQHF	TGTGCCAGCAGGGGGCCGGGAGGCAGCAATCAGCCCCAGCATTTT
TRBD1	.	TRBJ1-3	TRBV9	CASSGETGYGNTIYF	TGTGCCAGCAGCGGAGAGACAGGGTATGGAAACACCATATATTTT
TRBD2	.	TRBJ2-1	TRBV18	CASSPASGSVLYNEQFF	TGTGCCAGCTCACCAGCTAGCGGGAGCGTATTATACAATGAGCAGTTCTTC
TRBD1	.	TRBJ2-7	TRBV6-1	CATQDRTRSYEQYF	TGTGCCACCCAGGACAGGACCCGCTCCTACGAGCAGTACTTC
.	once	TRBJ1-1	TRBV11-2	CASSLYALNTEAFF	TGTGCCAGCAGCTTATACGCGTTGAACACTGAAGCTTTCTTT
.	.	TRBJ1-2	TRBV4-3	CASSQGYTYGYTF	TGCGCCAGCAGCCAAGGGTACACCTATGGCTACACCTTC
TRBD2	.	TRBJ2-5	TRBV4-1	CASSGTSGGETQYF	TGCGCCAGTTCCGGGACTAGCGGGGGAGAGACCCAGTACTTC
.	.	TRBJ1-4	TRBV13	CASSSSNKIGATNEKLFF	TGTGCCAGCAGCTCATCGAACAAAATAGGGGCAACTAATGAAAAACTGTTTTTT
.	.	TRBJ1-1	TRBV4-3	CASSSRPPSTEAFF	TGCGCCAGCAGCTCCCGGCCGCCCTCCACTGAAGCTTTCTTT
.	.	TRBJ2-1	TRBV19	CATGRDYNEQFF	TGTGCCACAGGAAGGGACTACAATGAGCAGTTCTTC
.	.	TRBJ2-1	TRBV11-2	CASSFLRGRSGNEQFF	TGTGCCAGCAGCTTTCTCAGGGGAAGGTCAGGAAATGAGCAGTTCTTC
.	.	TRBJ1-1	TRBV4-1	CASSQEMAARRGTEAFF	TGCGCCAGCAGCCAAGAGATGGCCGCCCGGCGGGGCACTGAAGCTTTCTTT
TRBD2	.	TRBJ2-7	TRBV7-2	CASSFAGGNSYEQYF	TGTGCCAGCAGCTTTGCGGGGGGGAACTCCTACGAGCAGTACTTC
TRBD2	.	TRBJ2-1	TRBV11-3	CASSFRSSGGQFF	TGTGCCAGCAGCTTCCGCTCTAGCGGAGGGCAGTTCTTC
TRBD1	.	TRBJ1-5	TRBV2	CASKRQGGNQPQHF	TGTGCCAGCAAGCGACAGGGGGGCAATCAGCCCCAGCATTTT
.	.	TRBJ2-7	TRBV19	CASSIAGTRTYEQYF	TGTGCCAGTAGTATAGCCGGGACGCGAACCTACGAGCAGTACTTC
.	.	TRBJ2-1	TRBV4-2	CASSQDGTGYNEQFF	TGTGCCAGCAGCCAAGACGGGACCGGCTACAATGAGCAGTTCTTC
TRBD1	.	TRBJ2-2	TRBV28	CASTLETGGAGELFF	TGTGCCAGCACCCTCGAGACAGGGGGTGCCGGGGAGCTGTTTTTT
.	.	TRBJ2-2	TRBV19	CASSPQVVTGELFF	TGTGCCAGTAGTCCCCAAGTCGTTACCGGGGAGCTGTTTTTT
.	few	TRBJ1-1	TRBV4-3	CASSQVGLGNTEAFF	TGCGCCAGCAGCCAAGTAGGGTTGGGGAACACTGAAGCTTTCTTT
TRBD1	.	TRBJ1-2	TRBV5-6	CASSLIGQGARGYTF	TGTGCCAGCAGCTTGATTGGACAGGGGGCACGGGGCTACACCTTC
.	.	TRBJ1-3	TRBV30	CAWRSHPRGRDGNTIYF	TGTGCCTGGAGAAGCCATCCCAGGGGAAGGGATGGAAACACCATATATTTT
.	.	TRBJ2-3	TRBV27	CASSLTVSTDTQYF	TGTGCCAGCAGTTTAACAGTTAGCACAGATACGCAGTATTTT
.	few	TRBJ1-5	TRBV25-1	CASSGGKNQPQHF	TGTGCCAGCAGTGGCGGAAAAAATCAGCCCCAGCATTTT
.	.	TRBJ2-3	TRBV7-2	CASSLNPGSTDTQYF	TGTGCCAGCAGCTTGAACCCAGGTAGCACAGATACGCAGTATTTT
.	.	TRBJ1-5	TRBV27	CASSLSGRSSPQHF	TGTGCCAGCAGTTTATCTGGGAGATCATCGCCCCAGCATTTT
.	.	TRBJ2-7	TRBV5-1	CASSFPGSREQYF	TGCGCCAGCAGCTTCCCCGGGAGCCGCGAGCAGTACTTC
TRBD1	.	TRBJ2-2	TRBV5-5	CASRRTGGDTGELFF	TGTGCCAGCAGACGGACAGGGGGGGACACCGGGGAGCTGTTTTTT
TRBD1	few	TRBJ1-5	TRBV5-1	CASSSTGGGNQPQHF	TGCGCCAGCAGCTCGACAGGGGGGGGCAATCAGCCCCAGCATTTT
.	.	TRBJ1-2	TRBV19	CASSIRVGNYGYTF	TGTGCCAGTAGTATAAGGGTGGGCAACTATGGCTACACCTTC
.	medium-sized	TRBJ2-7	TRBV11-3	CASSFGGTYEQYF	TGTGCCAGCAGCTTCGGCGGGACCTACGAGCAGTACTTC
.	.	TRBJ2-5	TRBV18	CASSPPGRTDQETQYF	TGTGCCAGCTCACCACCAGGCCGGACAGATCAAGAGACCCAGTACTTC
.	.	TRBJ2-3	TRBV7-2	CASSHIVLADTNTDTQYF	TGTGCCAGCAGCCATATCGTACTAGCCGACACTAACACAGATACGCAGTATTTT
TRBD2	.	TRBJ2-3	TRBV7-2	CASSLAAGGGGTDTQYF	TGTGCCAGCAGCTTAGCGGCGGGGGGAGGGGGTACAGATACGCAGTATTTT
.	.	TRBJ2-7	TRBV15	CATSRDVLSNDYEQYF	TGTGCCACCAGCAGAGATGTTCTGTCAAATGATTACGAGCAGTACTTC
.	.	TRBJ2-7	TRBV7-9	CASSPDIYEQYF	TGTGCCAGCAGCCCGGACATTTACGAGCAGTACTTC
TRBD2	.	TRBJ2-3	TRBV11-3	CASSPRSGRVGTDTQYF	TGTGCCAGCAGCCCCCGTAGCGGGAGGGTAGGGACAGATACGCAGTATTTT
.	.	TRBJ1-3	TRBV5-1	CASSLDMVGTSGNTIYF	TGCGCCAGCAGCTTGGATATGGTGGGGACCTCTGGAAACACCATATATTTT
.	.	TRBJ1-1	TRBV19	CASSIRDTPQRGAFF	TGTGCCAGTAGTATAAGGGACACCCCACAGAGAGGAGCTTTCTTT
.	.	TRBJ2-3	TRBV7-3	CASSPHPSTDTQYF	TGTGCCAGCAGCCCCCACCCCTCCACAGATACGCAGTATTTT
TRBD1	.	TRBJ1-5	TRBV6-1	CASSEGTGGFRSQPQHF	TGTGCCAGCAGTGAAGGGACAGGGGGGTTTCGGTCTCAGCCCCAGCATTTT